This record covers a single T cell receptor beta chain. This record belongs to a study of blood T cell repertoires in COVID-19. At the level of the study: Acute and convalescent COVID-19 samples came from the United States, Italy and Spain. In each case, the material was cDNA or gDNA derived from T cells, B-cell-depleted T cells, or PBMCs.

Authors' methods: Using reference gene primer amplification, nucleated cell counts were estimated. Assay: immunoSEQ multiplex PCR; the TCRdb copy retains only in-frame clones and omits some. V, J and clone size derive from that table, while D and trimming were established from the DNA sequence. The table records fewer than 300,000 clones, over 75% of them present only once. The CDR3 has 15 residues. Per the germline V gene, CDR1 is DFQATT and CDR2 is SNEGSKA (reference sequence). After removal of 3 bases from V and 5 bases from J, the junction contained 11 bases not matched to a gene. V and J are TRBV20-1 and TRBJ2-5; TRBD2 matches 8 bases. The sequencing sample was made of peripheral blood. The receptor was derived from a woman in her 50s with acute or convalescent COVID-19. The CDR3 is CSASNAGGGQETQYF. The CDR3 bases are TGCAGTGCTAGTAACGCGGGAGGCGGGCAGGAGACCCAGTACTTC.